The entry that follows covers one T cell receptor (beta chain) sequence. Its cognate antigen is unknown. This sample was included in a study of T cells in Graves' hyperthyroidism and ophthalmopathy. Overall study results and limits: Prediction of ophthalmopathy progression came a median approximately 6.5 months pre-onset. Patients with ophthalmopathy were separated from those with stable hyperthyroidism by a 13 V-J model. Most thyroid-expanded clonotypes above 0.001 were also found in blood.

The CDR3 regions of TCR beta were amplified from RNA transcripts. TCR CDR3 underwent first-round RT-PCR with the HTBI primer set. Each CDR3 protein is one row after TCRdb ran MiXCR on the multiplex PCR reads. The table records about 570,000 distinct CDR3 sequences, approximately 44% of them present only once. On the basis of clinical symptoms, serum thyroxine and TRAb, thyroid ultrasound and orbital computed tomography, diagnoses were made. Germline V gene data show CDR1 as ENHRY and CDR2 as SYGVKD. Trimming cost V 4 bases and J 3 bases; bases outside gene matches: 9. CDR3 length: 16 amino acids. This chain joins TRBV10-3 and TRBJ1-1; 9 nucleotides match TRBD1. The source material was peripheral blood or thyroid tissue (not recorded which). The sequence was collected from an adult woman with Graves' disease, either hyperthyroidism or ophthalmopathy (not recorded which). CDR3 region: CAISGRPGQGDTEAFF. CDR3 in DNA: TGTGCCATCAGTGGCCGACCGGGACAGGGTGACACTGAAGCTTTCTTT.